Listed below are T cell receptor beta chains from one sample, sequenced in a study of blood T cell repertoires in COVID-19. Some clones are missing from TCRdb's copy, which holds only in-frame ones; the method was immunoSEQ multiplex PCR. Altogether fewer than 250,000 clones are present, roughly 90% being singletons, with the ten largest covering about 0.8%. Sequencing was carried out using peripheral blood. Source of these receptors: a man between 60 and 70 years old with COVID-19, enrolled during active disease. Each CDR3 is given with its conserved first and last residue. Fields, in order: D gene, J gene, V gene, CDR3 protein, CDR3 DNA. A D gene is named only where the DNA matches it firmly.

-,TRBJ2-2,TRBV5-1,CASRYDSGELFF,TGCGCCAGCAGATACGACTCCGGGGAGCTGTTTTTT
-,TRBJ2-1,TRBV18,CASSLVLVSDEQFF,TGTGCCAGCTCACTAGTCCTAGTTAGCGATGAGCAGTTCTTC
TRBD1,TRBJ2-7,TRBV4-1,CASSPRGGVSYEQYF,TGCGCCAGCAGCCCTAGAGGGGGCGTCTCCTACGAGCAGTACTTC
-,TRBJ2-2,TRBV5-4,CASSLAAGALDTGELFF,TGTGCCAGCAGCTTGGCGGCGGGGGCTTTGGACACCGGGGAGCTGTTTTTT
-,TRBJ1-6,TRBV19,CASSIYSGMTANSPLHF,TGTGCCAGTAGTATCTATTCAGGGATGACTGCTAATTCACCCCTCCACTTT
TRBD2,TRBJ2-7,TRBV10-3,CAIGARGGGGDSYEQYF,TGTGCCATCGGGGCCCGCGGGGGCGGGGGGGACTCCTACGAGCAGTACTTC
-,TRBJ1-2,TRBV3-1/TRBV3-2,CASSQEMASPNYGYTF,TGTGCCAGCAGCCAAGAAATGGCAAGTCCTAACTATGGCTACACCTTC
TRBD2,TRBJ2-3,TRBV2,CASSERLAGAPDTQYF,TGTGCCAGCAGTGAAAGACTAGCGGGGGCACCAGATACGCAGTATTTT
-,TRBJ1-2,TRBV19,CASRGGTAGYGYTF,TGTGCCAGTAGGGGAGGGACGGCCGGCTATGGCTACACCTTC
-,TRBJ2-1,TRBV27,CASITSKGNRGNGNEQFF,TGTGCCAGCATTACCTCAAAGGGGAACCGAGGAAACGGTAATGAGCAGTTCTTC
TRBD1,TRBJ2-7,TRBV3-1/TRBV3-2,CASSQVLGTGSNEQYF,TGTGCCAGCAGCCAAGTTCTGGGGACAGGGTCCAACGAGCAGTACTTC